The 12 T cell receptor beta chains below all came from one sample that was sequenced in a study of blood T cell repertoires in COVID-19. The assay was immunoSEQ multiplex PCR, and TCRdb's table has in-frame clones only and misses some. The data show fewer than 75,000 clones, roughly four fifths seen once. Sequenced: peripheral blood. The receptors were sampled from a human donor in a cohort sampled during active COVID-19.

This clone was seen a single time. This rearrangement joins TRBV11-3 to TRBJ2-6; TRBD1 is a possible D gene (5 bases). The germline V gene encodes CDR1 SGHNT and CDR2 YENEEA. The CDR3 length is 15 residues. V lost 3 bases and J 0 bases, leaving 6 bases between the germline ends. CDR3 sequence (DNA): TGTGCCAGCAGCTTGACAGACTCTGGGGCCAACGTCCTGACTTTC. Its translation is CASSLTDSGANVLTF.

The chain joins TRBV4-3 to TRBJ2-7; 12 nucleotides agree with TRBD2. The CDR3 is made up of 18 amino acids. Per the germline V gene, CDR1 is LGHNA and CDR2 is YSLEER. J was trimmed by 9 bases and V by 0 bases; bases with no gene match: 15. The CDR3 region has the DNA TGCGCCAGCAGCCAAGAGCTGTCTAGCGGGGGGGTGCCGTATGTGCAGTACTTC. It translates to CASSQELSSGGVPYVQYF.

For the CDR3, the DNA is TGTGCCAGCAGTTATGTCCAGGGCGGCAATCAGCCCCAGCATTTT. This encodes CASSYVQGGNQPQHF. The chain is built from TRBV6-6 and TRBJ1-5, with a weak D call TRBD1 (5 bases). Trimming pared 3 bases from V and 2 bases from J, leaving 11 bases between. Germline V gene lookup returns CDR1 MNHNY and CDR2 SVGAGI (reference sequence). The CDR3 has 15 residues.

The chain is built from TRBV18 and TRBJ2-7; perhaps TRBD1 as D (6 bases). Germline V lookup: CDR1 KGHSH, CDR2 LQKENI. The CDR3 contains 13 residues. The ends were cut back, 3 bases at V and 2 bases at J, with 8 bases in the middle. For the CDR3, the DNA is TGTGCCAGCTCACCGCCAGGGGCCTACGAGCAGTACTTC. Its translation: CASSPPGAYEQYF. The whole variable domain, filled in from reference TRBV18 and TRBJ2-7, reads NAGVMQNPRHLVRRRGQEARLRCSPMKGHSHVYWYRQLPEEGLKFMVYLQKENIIDESGMPKERFSAEFPKEGPSILRIQQVVRGDSAAYFCASSPPGAYEQYFGPGTRLTVT.

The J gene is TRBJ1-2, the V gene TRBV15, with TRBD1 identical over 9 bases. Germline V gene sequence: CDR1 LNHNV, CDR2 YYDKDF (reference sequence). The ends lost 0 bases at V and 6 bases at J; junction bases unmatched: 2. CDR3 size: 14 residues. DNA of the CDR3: TGTGCCACCAGCAGAGAGACAGGGGGGGATGGCTACACCTTC. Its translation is CATSRETGGDGYTF.

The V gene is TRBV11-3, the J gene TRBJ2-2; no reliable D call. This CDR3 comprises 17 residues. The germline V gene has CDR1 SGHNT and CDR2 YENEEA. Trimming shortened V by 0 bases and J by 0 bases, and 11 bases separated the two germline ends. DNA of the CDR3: TGTGCCAGCAGCTTAGATGAGGTCCGGGCGAACACCGGGGAGCTGTTTTTT. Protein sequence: CASSLDEVRANTGELFF.

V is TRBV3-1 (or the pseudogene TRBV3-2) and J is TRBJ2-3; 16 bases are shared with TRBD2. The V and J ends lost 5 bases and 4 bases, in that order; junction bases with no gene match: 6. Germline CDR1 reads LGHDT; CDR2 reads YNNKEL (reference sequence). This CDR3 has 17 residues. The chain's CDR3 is CASSFPGLAGGADTQYF. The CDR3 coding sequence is TGTGCCAGCAGCTTCCCGGGACTAGCGGGGGGGGCAGATACGCAGTATTTT.

In DNA form, the CDR3 reads TGTGCCAGCAGTCTCCCACAGGGGGCCGTTTCACCCCTCCACTTT. It translates to CASSLPQGAVSPLHF. This rearrangement joins TRBV7-9 to TRBJ1-6, with TRBD1 matching 9 bases. CDR1 is SEHNR, CDR2 FQNEAQ, per germline (reference sequence). CDR3 length equals 15 residues. Germline trimming cut 6 bases from V and 9 bases from J; bases unmatched to any gene: 9.

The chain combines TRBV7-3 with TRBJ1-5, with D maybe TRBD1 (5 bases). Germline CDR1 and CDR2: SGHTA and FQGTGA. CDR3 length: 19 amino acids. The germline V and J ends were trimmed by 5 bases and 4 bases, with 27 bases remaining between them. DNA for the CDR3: TGTGCCAGCAGCCCGCCAGGTGGCTCCAAGGGGCCCAATAATCAGCCCCAGCATTTT. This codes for CASSPPGGSKGPNNQPQHF. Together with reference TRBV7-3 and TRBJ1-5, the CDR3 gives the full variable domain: GAGVSQTPSNKVTEKGKYVELRCDPISGHTALYWYRQSLGQGPEFLIYFQGTGAADDSGLPNDRFFAVRPEGSVSTLKIQRTERGDSAVYLCASSPPGGSKGPNNQPQHFGDGTRLSIL.

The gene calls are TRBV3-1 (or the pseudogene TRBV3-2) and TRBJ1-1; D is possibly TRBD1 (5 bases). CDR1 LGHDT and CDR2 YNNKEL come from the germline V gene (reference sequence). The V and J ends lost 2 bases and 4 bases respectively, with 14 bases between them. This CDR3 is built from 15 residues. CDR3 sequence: CASSQRTLSGTEAFF. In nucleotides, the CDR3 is TGTGCCAGCAGCCAAAGGACACTTTCTGGCACTGAAGCTTTCTTT.

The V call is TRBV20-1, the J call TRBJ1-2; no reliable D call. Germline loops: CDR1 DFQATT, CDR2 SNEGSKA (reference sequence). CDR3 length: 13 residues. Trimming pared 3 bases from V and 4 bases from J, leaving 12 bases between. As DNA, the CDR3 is TGCAGTGCTAGTAGAAACTCTCCCTATGGCTACACCTTC. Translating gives CSASRNSPYGYTF.

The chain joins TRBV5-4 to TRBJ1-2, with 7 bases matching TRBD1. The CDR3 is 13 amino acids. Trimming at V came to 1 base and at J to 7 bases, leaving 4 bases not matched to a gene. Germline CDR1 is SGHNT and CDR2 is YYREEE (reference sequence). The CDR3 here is CASSLRQGVGYTF. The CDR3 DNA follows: TGTGCCAGCAGCTTGCGACAGGGTGTTGGCTACACCTTC.